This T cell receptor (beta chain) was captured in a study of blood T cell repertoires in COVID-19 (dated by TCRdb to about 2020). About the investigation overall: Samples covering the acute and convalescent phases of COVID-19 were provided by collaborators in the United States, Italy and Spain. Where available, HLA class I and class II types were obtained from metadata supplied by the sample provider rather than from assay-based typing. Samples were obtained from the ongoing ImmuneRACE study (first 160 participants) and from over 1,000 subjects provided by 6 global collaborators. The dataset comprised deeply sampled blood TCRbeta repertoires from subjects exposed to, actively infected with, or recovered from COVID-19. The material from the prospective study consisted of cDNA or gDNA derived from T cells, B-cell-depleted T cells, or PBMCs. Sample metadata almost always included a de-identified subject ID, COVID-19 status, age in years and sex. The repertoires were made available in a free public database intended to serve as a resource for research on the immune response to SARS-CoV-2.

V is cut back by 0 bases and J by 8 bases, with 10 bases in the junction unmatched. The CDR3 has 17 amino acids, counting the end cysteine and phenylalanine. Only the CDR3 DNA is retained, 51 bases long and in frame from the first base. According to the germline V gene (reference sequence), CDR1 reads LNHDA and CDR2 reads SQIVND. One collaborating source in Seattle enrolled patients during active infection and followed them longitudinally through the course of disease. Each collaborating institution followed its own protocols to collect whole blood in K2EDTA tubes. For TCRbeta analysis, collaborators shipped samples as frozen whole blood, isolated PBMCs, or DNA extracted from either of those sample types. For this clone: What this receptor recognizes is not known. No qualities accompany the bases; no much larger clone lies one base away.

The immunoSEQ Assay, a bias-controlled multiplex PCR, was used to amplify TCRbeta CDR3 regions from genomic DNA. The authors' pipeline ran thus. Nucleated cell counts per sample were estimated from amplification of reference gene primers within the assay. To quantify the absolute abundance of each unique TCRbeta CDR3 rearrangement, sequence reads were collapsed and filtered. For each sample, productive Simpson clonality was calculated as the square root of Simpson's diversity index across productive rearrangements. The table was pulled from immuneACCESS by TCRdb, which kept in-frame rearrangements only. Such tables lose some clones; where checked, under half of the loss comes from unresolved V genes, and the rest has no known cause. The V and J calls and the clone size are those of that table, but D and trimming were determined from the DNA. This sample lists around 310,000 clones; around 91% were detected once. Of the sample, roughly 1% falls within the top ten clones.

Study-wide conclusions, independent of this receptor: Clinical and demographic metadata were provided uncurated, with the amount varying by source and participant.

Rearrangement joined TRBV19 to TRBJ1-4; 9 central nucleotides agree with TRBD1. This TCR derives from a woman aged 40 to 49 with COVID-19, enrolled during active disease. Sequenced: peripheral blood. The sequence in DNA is TGTGCCAGTAGTATAGAACAGGGGGCTCCGGGTATCGAAAAACTGTTTTTT. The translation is CASSIEQGAPGIEKLFF. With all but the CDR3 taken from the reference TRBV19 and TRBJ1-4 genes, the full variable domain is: DGGITQSPKYLFRKEGQNVTLSCEQNLNHDAMYWYRQDPGQGLRLIYYSQIVNDFQKGDIAEGYSVSREKKESFPLTVTSAQKNPTAFYLCASSIEQGAPGIEKLFFGSGTQLSVL.